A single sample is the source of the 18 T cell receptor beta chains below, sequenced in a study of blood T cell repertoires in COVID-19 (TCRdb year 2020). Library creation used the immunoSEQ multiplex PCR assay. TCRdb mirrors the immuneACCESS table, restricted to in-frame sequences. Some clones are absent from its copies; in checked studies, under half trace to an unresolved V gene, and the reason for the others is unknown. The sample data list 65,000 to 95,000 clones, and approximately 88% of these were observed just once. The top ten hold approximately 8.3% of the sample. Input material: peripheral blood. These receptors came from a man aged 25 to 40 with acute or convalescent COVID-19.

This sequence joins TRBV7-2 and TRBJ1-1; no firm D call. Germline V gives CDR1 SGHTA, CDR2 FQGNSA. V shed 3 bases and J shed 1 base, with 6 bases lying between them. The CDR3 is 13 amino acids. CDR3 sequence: CASSFSTNTEAFF. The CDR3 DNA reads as TGTGCCAGCAGCTTTAGCACGAACACTGAAGCTTTCTTT.

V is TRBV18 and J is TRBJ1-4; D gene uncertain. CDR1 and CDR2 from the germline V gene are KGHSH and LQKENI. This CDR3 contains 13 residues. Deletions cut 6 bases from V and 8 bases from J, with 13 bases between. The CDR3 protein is CASSSGHDEKLFF. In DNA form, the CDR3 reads TGTGCCAGCTCTTCGGGTCACGACGAAAAACTGTTTTTT.

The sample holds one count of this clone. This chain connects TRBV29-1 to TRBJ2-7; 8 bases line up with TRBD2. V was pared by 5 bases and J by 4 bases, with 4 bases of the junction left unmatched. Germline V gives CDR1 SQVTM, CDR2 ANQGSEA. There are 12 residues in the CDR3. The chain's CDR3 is CSVSGGEYEQYF. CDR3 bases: TGCAGCGTTTCGGGAGGGGAATACGAGCAGTACTTC.

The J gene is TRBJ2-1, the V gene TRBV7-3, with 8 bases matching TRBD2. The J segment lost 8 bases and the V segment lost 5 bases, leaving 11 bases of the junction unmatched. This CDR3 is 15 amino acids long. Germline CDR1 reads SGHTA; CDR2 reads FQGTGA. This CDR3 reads CASSVERERDDEQFF. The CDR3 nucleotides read TGTGCCAGCAGCGTTGAGCGGGAGAGGGATGATGAGCAGTTCTTC.

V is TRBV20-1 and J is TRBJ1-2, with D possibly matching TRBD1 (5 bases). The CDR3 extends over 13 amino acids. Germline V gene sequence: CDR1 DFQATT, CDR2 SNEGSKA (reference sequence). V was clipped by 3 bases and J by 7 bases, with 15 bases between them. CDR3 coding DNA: TGCAGTGCTAGTCGGTCGGGGGAGGCTGGCTACACCTTC. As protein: CSASRSGEAGYTF.

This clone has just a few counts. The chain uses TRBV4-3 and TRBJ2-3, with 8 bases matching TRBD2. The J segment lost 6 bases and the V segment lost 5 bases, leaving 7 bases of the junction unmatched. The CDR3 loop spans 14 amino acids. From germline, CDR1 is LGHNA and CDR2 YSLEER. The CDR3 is CASSLRTGGDTQYF. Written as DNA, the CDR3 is TGCGCCAGCAGCTTAAGGACGGGAGGGGATACGCAGTATTTT.

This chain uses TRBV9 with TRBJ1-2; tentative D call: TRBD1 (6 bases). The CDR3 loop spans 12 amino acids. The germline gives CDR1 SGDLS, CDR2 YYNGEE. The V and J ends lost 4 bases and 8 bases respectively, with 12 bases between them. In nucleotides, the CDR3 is TGTGCCAGCAGCCCGGGCCAGGGGGGCTACACCTTC. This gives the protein CASSPGQGGYTF.

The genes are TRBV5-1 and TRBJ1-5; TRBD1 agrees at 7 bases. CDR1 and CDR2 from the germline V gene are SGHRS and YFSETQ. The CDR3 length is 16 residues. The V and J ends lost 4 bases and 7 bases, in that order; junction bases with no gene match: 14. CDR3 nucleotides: TGCGCCAGCAGCGCCGGGACAGCCGGGGATGGGCAGCCCCAGCATTTT. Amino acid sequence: CASSAGTAGDGQPQHF.

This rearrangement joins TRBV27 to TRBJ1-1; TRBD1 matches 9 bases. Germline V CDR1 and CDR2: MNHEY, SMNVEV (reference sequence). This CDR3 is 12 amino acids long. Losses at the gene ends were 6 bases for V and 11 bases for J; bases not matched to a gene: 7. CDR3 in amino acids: CASRTGGLSAFF. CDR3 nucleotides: TGTGCCAGCAGGACAGGGGGTCTGTCTGCTTTCTTT.

The CDR3 DNA follows: TGTGCCAGCAGCTCTCAGAGTACAGGGAACACTGAAGCTTTCTTT. Its protein product is CASSSQSTGNTEAFF. V is TRBV7-2 and J is TRBJ1-1, with D maybe TRBD1 (5 bases). Trimming removed 4 bases at V and 1 base at J, with 13 bases between. Germline CDR1 reads SGHTA; CDR2 reads FQGNSA. The CDR3 consists of 15 residues.

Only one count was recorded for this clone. The DNA of the CDR3 is TGTGCCAGCAGCCGACAGGTACCCGACGAGCAGTACTTC. This codes for CASSRQVPDEQYF. The V call is TRBV27, the J call TRBJ2-7, with D possibly being TRBD1 (6 bases). CDR1 and CDR2 from the germline V gene are MNHEY and SMNVEV (reference sequence). Trimming removed 6 bases from V and 5 bases from J, with 14 bases in between. The CDR3 extends over 13 amino acids.

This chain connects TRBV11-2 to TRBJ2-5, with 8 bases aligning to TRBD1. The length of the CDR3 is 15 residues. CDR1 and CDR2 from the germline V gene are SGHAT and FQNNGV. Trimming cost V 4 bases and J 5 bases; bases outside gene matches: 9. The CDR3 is CASSWTRGPWETQYF. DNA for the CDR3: TGTGCCAGCAGCTGGACCAGGGGGCCATGGGAGACCCAGTACTTC.

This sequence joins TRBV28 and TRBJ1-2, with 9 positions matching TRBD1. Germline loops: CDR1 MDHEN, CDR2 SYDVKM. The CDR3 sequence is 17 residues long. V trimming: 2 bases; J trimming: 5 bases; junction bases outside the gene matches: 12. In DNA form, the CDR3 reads TGTGCCAGCAGTTTACGCGGGGACAGGGCGAGCAATTATGGCTACACCTTC. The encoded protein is CASSLRGDRASNYGYTF.

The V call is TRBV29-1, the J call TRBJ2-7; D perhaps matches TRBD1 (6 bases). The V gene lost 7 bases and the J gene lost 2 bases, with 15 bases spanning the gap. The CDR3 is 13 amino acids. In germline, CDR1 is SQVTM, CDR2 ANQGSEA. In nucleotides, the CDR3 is TGCAGCGCTGCCACGGGACAACCCTACGAGCAGTACTTC. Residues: CSAATGQPYEQYF.

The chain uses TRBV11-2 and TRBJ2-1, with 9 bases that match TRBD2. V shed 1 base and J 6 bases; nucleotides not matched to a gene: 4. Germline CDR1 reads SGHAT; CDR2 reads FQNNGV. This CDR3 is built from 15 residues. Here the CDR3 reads CASSLVAGAPNEQFF. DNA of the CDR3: TGTGCCAGCAGCTTAGTAGCGGGAGCGCCCAATGAGCAGTTCTTC.

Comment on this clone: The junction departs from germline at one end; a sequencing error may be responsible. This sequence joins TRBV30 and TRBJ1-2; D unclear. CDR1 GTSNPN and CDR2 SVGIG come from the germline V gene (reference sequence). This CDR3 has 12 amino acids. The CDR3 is CARSRSRDGYTF. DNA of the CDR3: TGTGCCCGGAGTAGGAGTCGCGATGGCTACACCTTC.

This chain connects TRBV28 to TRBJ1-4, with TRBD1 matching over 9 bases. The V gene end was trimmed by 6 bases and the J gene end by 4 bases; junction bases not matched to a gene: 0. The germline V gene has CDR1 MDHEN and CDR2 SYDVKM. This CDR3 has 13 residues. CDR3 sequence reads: CASRDRGNEKLFF. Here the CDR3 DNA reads TGTGCCAGCAGGGACAGGGGTAATGAAAAACTGTTTTTT.

The CDR3 reads CASSNTNYGYTF. The DNA for the CDR3 is TGTGCCAGCAGTAACACGAACTATGGCTACACCTTC. The rearrangement links TRBV6-1 to TRBJ1-2, with unresolved D. Germline assignment: CDR1 MNHNS and CDR2 SASEGT. V lost 5 bases and J lost 2, with 6 bases in between. The CDR3 has 12 residues.